Below, one T cell receptor beta chain is given with its context. This sample was taken from a study of blood T cell repertoires in COVID-19. Authors' analysis steps: Amplified reference gene primers provided the basis for estimating nucleated cell counts. Repertoires were generated with immunoSEQ multiplex PCR, while TCRdb's copy carries only in-frame clones and drops some. V and J calls and clone size are copied from that table; D and trimming were computed from the DNA. The table shows 110,000 or so clones, with roughly 90% occurring only once. This TCR derives from a human donor with acute or convalescent COVID-19. The donor label of this sample is uncertain. The sequenced sample consisted of peripheral blood.

CDR3 loop: CASSLSAGGSSTEAFF. Here the CDR3 DNA reads TGCGCCAGCAGCTTGTCCGCAGGGGGCTCGAGCACTGAAGCTTTCTTT. V usage is TRBV5-1 and J usage is TRBJ1-1, with 8 bases fitting TRBD1. Trimming removed 1 base from V and 4 bases from J; junction bases left unmatched: 9. Germline CDR1 and CDR2: SGHRS and YFSETQ. The CDR3 runs 16 residues.